This T cell receptor beta chain was sequenced in a study of cytomegalovirus exposure and HLA in healthy donors (dated by TCRdb to the late 2010s). Notes on the research overall: In an earlier analysis of about 560 of the donors, under 300 Gb of sequence data and 100 million or so unique TCR beta sequences from roughly 200 million T cells were reported. High-throughput TCR immunosequencing, statistical association of individual TCRs with disease status, and machine learning were combined to predict cytomegalovirus infection status. In a later genetic analysis, genome-wide SNP genotypes for about 55% of the roughly 700 donors were used, and that subset was treated as a discovery cohort. To study patterns of TCR occurrence, a later analysis re-analyzed previously published TCR beta repertoires from around 700 donors and added high-resolution HLA genotyping. All discovery cohort repertoires had been generated using a single sequencing platform. The number of donors typed differed by locus, with about 629-640 for A, B, C, DRB1 and DQB1, roughly 520 for DQA1, over 600 for DPA1, and around 450 for DPB1. About 5 DR-DQ haplotypes were handled as single units for association and clustering, since linkage in the cohort was strong. Among over 350 genotyped donors of the cohort, an average of approximately 240,000 unique TCR beta nucleotide sequences were sequenced per donor, roughly 20% of them non-productive. Approximately 300 gigabases of sequencing data and some 85 million unique TCR sequences were included in an early release covering several hundred HLA-typed donors. The later analysis used no new phenotypic data to find candidate immune exposures, relying instead on TCR beta sequences and their occurrence across donors. Using immunosequencing, the study profiled T cell repertoires from about 650 subjects and related those repertoires to cytomegalovirus serostatus. An earlier analysis of 587 of the donors used high-throughput TCR beta sequencing to judge whether each TCR beta V gene segment behaved as functional or pseudogenic. Of the roughly 410 genotyped donors, 80% to 90% were placed in the genetic ancestry cluster associated with self-reported Caucasian donors. HLA typing included class I and class II loci at four-digit resolution. Donor age, sex, ethnicity and CMV serostatus were compiled alongside the repertoire data. The aim of the study was to test whether cataloging public T cell receptors could identify signatures of past pathogen exposure. In addition to the first cohort of 666 subjects, a separate validation cohort of approximately 110 different subjects was used. General findings and caveats noted by the study authors: In a later analysis, HLA-associated TCR beta chains showed more clonal expansion and lower generation probabilities than non-associated chains that were equally common. The 87-base-pair reads could not distinguish some IMGT-functional V segments, including TRBV6-2 and TRBV6-3, so those segments were excluded. According to a later analysis, most CMV-associated TCR beta chains appeared to be HLA-restricted, and the HLA associations seemed to be driven largely by CMV exposure. In vitro tests confirmed that three of the cytomegalovirus-associated TCR beta chains recognize cytomegalovirus antigens. According to a later genetic analysis, donors in an Asian-associated ancestry cluster had fewer N-insertions in productive TCRs than the approximately 700-donor mean. This cohort had only TCR beta chains sequenced, and the lack of alpha or paired-chain data limited which features could be detected. The classifier was reported to diagnose cytomegalovirus status with high specificity and sensitivity in both the original cohort and the validation cohort. The only immune exposure information available for the cohort was CMV serostatus. Linkage disequilibrium might explain the correlated functional status among segregating V segments, but an unknown experimental factor could not be ruled out. The authors suggested that the approach could potentially be extended to other disease states and immunological phenotypes. In a later analysis, the rate of TCR association differed among HLA loci, with DRB1 alleles having the most associated TCRs and HLA-C alleles having the fewest. A total of about 180 TCR beta chains were listed by the study as associated with cytomegalovirus. While some public TCRs were present in many individuals, most TCR sequences turned up only very rarely across donors. Because HLA typing was missing for some donors at each locus, association tests included only the typed subset. V-gene and J-gene trimming of TCR beta chains was associated with a missense DCLRE1C variant in a later genetic analysis, and the association was replicated in an independent cohort. Assigning TCR associations to individual alleles was difficult when HLA alleles, especially DR and DQ, strongly co-occurred. Specific HLA alleles were associated with around 18,000 TCR beta sequences at a false discovery rate of 0.05 in a later analysis. Several of the top co-occurrence clusters appeared to be linked to parvovirus B19, influenza, CMV and Epstein-Barr virus, according to a later analysis. A group of highly shared sequence variants was considered likely to be a technical artifact of the sequencing pipeline. Because counts were too low, 15 to 20 rarely observed V segments, including chromosome 9 orphons, were left out of the earlier analysis of a few hundred of the donors. A further reported finding was that TCR beta sequences accurately predicted the HLA-A and HLA-B alleles for most subjects in the first cohort. The presence/absence analyses assumed that sequencing depth was roughly uniform across donors, and that assumption may not be true. In an earlier analysis of 450 to 750 of the donors, most TCR beta V segments appeared in productive rearrangements about 90% or about 30% of the time, broadly matching IMGT annotations.

This clone has only a few counts. Its cognate antigen has yet to be identified. Base qualities were left out, and no much larger clone turns up one base away. The cohort comprised 710 or so healthy bone marrow donors. Cohort members were all nominally healthy when sampled, although unrecorded immune exposures were likely present. The donor tested CMV seronegative and was one of the 352 seronegative cohort members. Every donor gave a peripheral blood sample, and the peripheral blood mononuclear cells from that sample were used for TCR beta sequencing. Genomic DNA extraction from the blood cell samples was performed with the Qiagen DNeasy Blood Extraction Kit. To prepare the library, the immunoSEQ multiplex PCR assay was applied. A mixture of 60 forward primers for TCR Vbeta segments and 13 reverse primers for TCR Jbeta segments was used in the multiplex PCR. Amplification of the CDR3 region of rearranged TCR beta genes was performed with a multiplex PCR assay on genomic DNA. The Illumina HiSeq System was used to sequence the amplified TCR beta libraries as 87-base-pair reads. Concerning the study's data processing: Across the 500 to 750 repertoires, a later analysis counted approximately 83 million unique TCR beta chains, 9.5 million to 12 million of which were shared by at least two donors. Raw reads were error-corrected and collapsed into unique sequences with a nearest-neighbor algorithm that merged closely related sequences to remove PCR and sequencing errors. Alignment of CDR3 sequences to IMGT reference sequences was used to assign V, D and J gene segments. For a sequence to be retained, a match of at least six nucleotides was required to both a V gene segment and a J gene segment. A rearrangement counted as productive if the CDR3 had no stop codons and remained in frame with V and J, and every other rearrangement counted as non-productive. Following IMGT convention, CDR3 was defined as the stretch from the second conserved V-encoded cysteine up to the conserved J-encoded phenylalanine. In an earlier analysis of approximately 590 of the donors, sequences lacking an unambiguous match to a single V gene segment were excluded. An earlier analysis of a few hundred of the donors called V segments functional above 56.7% productive rearrangements and segregating when the between-donor standard deviation exceeded 5%. A statistical classification framework was developed to diagnose cytomegalovirus status using the catalog of TCR beta chain sequences. In a later analysis, V and J genes were assigned by comparing TCR nucleotide sequences against IMGT/GENE-DB human TR gene sequences. The TCRdist pipeline was used in a later analysis to assign CDR3 sequences and most-parsimonious VDJ recombination scenarios. A later analysis defined each TCR beta chain by its CDR3 amino acid sequence plus V-gene family, and excluded reads lacking a unique V-gene family. As a way to deal with suspected cross-contamination and a sequencing artifact, a later analysis dropped 450 to 700 nucleotide sequences that were highly shared and had low generation probability. A later analysis calculated a clonal expansion index for each public chain from normalized within-repertoire ranks of inferred template counts. In a later analysis, generation probabilities were computed using a VDJ recombination model fitted to out-of-frame rearrangements, and the results were checked against IGoR. Hypergeometric tests were used in a later analysis to score TCR-TCR, TCR-HLA and TCR-CMV co-occurrence, with a repertoire-size bias correction applied to the TCR pairs. To estimate false discovery rates, a later analysis permuted the HLA or CMV assignments 20 times. In a later analysis, co-occurring TCRs were grouped using DBSCAN, and TCRdist sequence similarity was added for clustering within HLA-allele-positive subsets. Repertoires with fewer than 30,000 or more than 120,000 public chains, plus five repertoires with anomalous nucleotide sharing, were excluded from co-occurrence clustering. TCRdb's version of the immuneACCESS table is confined to in-frame rearrangements and falls short of the full clone set. An unresolved V gene accounts for under half of the shortfall where checked; the remainder is of unknown origin. V and J calls plus clone size are reproduced from that table; the DNA served to infer D and trimming. Across this sample there are more than 150,000 clones, with less than 85% seen only once. 0.65% to 0.75% of the sample is taken by the ten largest.

According to the germline V gene, CDR1 reads MGHDK and CDR2 reads SYGVNS. V lost 7 bases and J lost 4 bases, and the count of bases not matched to a germline gene is 7. Taken from cysteine to phenylalanine, the CDR3 has 14 residues. Only the CDR3 region is kept as DNA, spanning 42 bases read in frame from base 1. This TCR was sampled from a boy between 10 and 17 years old in good health and CMV-seronegative. Recombination joined TRBV25-1 with TRBJ2-7; TRBD1 lines up with 10 middle nucleotides. The sequenced material came from PBMCs. The CDR3: CASKGDRGDYEQYF. Here is the DNA: TGTGCCAGCAAGGGGGACAGGGGAGATTACGAGCAGTACTTC.